A selection of T cell receptor beta chains follows, all from one sample in a study of tumor and adjacent non-tumor tissue in lung cancer. TCRdb redid the calling of the multiplex PCR reads with MiXCR, one entry per CDR3 protein. Of over 60,000 distinct CDR3 sequences in the sample, 80% were seen once. Sequencing was carried out using lung tumor tissue. The receptors come from a woman aged 50 to 65 with non-small cell lung cancer. CDR3s include the opening cysteine and the closing phenylalanine or tryptophan. Some rows have no size entry. The others give once, few or many, or a class for an expanded clone.

j_call | cdr3_length | v_call | clone_size | cdr3_aa
TRBJ1-4 | 18 | TRBV6-2/TRBV6-3 | NA | CASSYDTTGVEVMERLFF
TRBJ2-7 | 16 | TRBV4-1 | NA | CASSQDGGSIVGKQYF
TRBJ2-1 | 15 | TRBV11-2 | NA | CGISFIAGGDNEQFF
TRBJ1-1 | 14 | TRBV6-1 | few | CASSDGGHSYEAFF
TRBJ2-7 | 18 | TRBV4-2 | NA | CASNQDLLSGISGYEQYF
TRBJ2-1 | 16 | TRBV29-1 | NA | CSVEHVGGLNSNKQFF
TRBJ2-3 | 13 | TRBV11-1 | NA | CASRWAGMETQYF
TRBJ1-1 | 13 | TRBV24-1 | NA | CATSDRTVGEALF
TRBJ2-1 | 12 | TRBV20-1 | NA | CSARPPNNEQFF
TRBJ1-1 | 14 | TRBV7-9 | once | CANSRRGSDTEAFF
TRBJ2-7 | 15 | TRBV11-2 | few | CASSPRASGSYKQYF
TRBJ2-5 | 13 | TRBV29-1 | NA | CSVGRIVVETQYF
TRBJ2-7 | 13 | TRBV11-2 | NA | CASRPVGVDKRYF
TRBJ2-6 | 16 | TRBV20-1 | NA | CCTPSSGSSGANVLTF
TRBJ2-5 | 17 | TRBV20-1 | NA | CSAISPTTLGPKETQHF
TRBJ2-3 | 13 | TRBV29-1 | few | CSSASGDLGTRYF
TRBJ1-1 | 13 | TRBV6-5 | NA | CSSSIQRDTEAFF
TRBJ2-7 | 16 | TRBV10-3 | NA | CAISDPGQGPLSEQYF
TRBJ2-5 | 14 | TRBV10-3 | NA | CAISGSGTGEIQYF
TRBJ2-7 | 12 | TRBV28 | NA | CAINRNTYEQYF
TRBJ2-3 | 15 | TRBV10-3 | NA | CAISESSLSTDIQYF
TRBJ2-7 | 16 | TRBV29-1 | NA | CSVIGTGAGDSYGQYF
TRBJ1-1 | 14 | TRBV29-1 | NA | CSVGMGQGNTKAFF
TRBJ2-7 | 17 | TRBV2 | NA | CASIEGTIRDHSYEQYF
TRBJ1-3 | 15 | TRBV4-3 | NA | CASGPSSNSGNTIYF
TRBJ2-7 | 12 | TRBV20-1 | NA | CSSGVAGGEQYF
NA | 13 | TRBV11-3 | NA | CASSLAGGNEQYF
TRBJ2-7 | 19 | TRBV6-5 | NA | CVSSYRAPGGAFTSYEQYF
TRBJ1-6 | 14 | TRBV7-9 | many | CASSLNSDNSPLHF
TRBJ2-2 | 15 | TRBV6-5 | NA | CASSPDRGCTGELFF
TRBJ2-7 | 14 | TRBV20-1 | NA | CTALAGAETYEQYF
TRBJ1-1 | 15 | TRBV28 | NA | CADSFRGTFWTEAFF
TRBJ2-5 | 12 | TRBV6-5 | few | CTSSRASETQYF
TRBJ2-1 | 14 | TRBV20-1 | once | CSARDLAEYNEQFF
TRBJ1-1 | 16 | TRBV4-1 | NA | CASIQDQYRLNTEVFF
TRBJ2-7 | 11 | TRBV20-1 | NA | CSGGGTYEQNF
TRBJ2-7 | 14 | TRBV28 | NA | CASTFGDRVYEQYF
TRBJ2-1 | 21 | TRBV6-1 | NA | CASSERRLDFLLSAAYNEQFF
TRBJ1-6 | 14 | TRBV5-5 | NA | CASISGQSNSPLHF
TRBJ1-2 | 15 | TRBV11-2 | NA | CASNLVTEVNYGYSF